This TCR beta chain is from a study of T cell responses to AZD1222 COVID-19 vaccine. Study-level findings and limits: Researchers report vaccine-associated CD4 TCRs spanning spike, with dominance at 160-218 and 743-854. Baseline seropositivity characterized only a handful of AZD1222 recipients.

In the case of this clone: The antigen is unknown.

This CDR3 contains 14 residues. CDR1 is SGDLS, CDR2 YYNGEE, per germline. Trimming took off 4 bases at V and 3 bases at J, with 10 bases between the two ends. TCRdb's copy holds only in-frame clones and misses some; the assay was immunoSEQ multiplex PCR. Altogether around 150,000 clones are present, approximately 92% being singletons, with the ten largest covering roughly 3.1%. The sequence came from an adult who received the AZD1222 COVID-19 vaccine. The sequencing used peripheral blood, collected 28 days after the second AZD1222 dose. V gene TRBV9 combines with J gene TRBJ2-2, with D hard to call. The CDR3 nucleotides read TGTGCCAGCAGCCCCACCACATACACCGGGGAGCTGTTTTTT. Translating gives CASSPTTYTGELFF.